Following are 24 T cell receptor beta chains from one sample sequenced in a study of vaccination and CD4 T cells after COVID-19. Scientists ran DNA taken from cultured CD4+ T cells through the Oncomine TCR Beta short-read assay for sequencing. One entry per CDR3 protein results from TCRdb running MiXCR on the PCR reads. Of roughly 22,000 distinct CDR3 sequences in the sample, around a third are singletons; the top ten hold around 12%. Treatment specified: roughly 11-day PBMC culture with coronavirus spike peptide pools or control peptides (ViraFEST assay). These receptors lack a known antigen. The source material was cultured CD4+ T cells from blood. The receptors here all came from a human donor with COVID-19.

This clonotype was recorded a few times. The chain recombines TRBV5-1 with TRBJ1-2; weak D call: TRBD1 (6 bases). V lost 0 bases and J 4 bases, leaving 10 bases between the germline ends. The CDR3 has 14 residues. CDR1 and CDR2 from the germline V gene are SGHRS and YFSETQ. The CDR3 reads CASSLGTEPYGYTF. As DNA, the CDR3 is TGCGCCAGCAGCTTGGGGACAGAACCCTATGGCTACACCTTC.

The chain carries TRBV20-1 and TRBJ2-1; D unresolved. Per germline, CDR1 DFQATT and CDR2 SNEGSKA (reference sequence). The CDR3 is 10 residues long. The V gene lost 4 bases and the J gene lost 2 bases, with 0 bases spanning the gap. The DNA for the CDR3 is TGCAGTGCTACCTACAATGAGCAGTTCTTC. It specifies CSATYNEQFF.

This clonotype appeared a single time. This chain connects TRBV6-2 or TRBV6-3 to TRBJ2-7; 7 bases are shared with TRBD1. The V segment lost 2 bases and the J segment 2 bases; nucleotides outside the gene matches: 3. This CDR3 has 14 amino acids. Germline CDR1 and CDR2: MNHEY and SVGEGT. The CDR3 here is CASSYRQGPYEQYF. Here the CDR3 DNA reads TGTGCCAGCAGTTACAGACAGGGCCCCTACGAGCAGTACTTC.

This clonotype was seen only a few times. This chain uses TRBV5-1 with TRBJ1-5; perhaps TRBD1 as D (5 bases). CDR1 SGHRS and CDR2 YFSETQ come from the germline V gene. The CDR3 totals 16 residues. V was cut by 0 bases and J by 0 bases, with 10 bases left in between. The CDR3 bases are TGCGCCAGCAGCTTGGGGGGGAGCGATAGCAATCAGCCCCAGCATTTT. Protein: CASSLGGSDSNQPQHF.

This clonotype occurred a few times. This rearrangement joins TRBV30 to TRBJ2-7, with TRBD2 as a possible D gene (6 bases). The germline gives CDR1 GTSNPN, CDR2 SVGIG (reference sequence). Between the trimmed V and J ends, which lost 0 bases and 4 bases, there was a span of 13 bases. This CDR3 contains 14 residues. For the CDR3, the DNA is TGTGCCTGGAGTGTAGACGGGCTAGCGTACGAGCAGTACTTC. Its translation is CAWSVDGLAYEQYF. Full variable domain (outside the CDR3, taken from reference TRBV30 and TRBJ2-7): SQTIHQWPATLVQPVGSPLSLECTVEGTSNPNLYWYRQAAGRGLQLLFYSVGIGQISSEVPQNLSASRPQDRQFILSSKKLLLSDSGFYLCAWSVDGLAYEQYFGPGTRLTVT.

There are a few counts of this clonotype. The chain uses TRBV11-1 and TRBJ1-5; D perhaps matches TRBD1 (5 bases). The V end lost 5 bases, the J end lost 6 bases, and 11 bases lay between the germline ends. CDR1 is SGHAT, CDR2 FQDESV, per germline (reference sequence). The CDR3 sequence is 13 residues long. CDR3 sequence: CASSNGDGQPQHF. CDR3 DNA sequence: TGTGCCAGCAGCAATGGGGACGGTCAGCCCCAGCATTTT. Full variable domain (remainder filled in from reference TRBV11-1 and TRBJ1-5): EAEVAQSPRYKITEKSQAVAFWCDPISGHATLYWYRQILGQGPELLVQFQDESVVDDSQLPKDRFSAERLKGVDSTLKIQPAELGDSAMYLCASSNGDGQPQHFGDGTRLSIL.

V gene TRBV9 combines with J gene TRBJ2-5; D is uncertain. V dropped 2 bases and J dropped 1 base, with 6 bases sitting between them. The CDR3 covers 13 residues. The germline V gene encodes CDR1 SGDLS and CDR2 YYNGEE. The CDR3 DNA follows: TGTGCCAGCAGCGTTCGGCCCCAAGAGACCCAGTACTTC. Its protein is CASSVRPQETQYF.

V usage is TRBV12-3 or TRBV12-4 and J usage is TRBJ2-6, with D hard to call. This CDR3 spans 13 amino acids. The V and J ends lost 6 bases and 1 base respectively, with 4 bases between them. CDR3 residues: CASSRSGANVLTF. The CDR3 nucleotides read TGTGCCAGCAGCAGATCTGGGGCCAACGTCCTGACTTTC.

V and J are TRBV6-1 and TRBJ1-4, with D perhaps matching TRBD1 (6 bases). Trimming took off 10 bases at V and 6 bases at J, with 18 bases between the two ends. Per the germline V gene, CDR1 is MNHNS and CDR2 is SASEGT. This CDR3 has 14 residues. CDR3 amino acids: CATGSRGLYEKLFF. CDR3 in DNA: TGTGCCACGGGGTCCAGGGGCTTGTATGAAAAACTGTTTTTT.

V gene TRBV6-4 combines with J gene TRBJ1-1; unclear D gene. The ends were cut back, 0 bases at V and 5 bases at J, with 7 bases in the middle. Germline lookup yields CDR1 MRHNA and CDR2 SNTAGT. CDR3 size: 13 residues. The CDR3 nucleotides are TGTGCCAGCAGTGACTCAGCGGGTACTGAAGCTTTCTTT. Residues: CASSDSAGTEAFF.

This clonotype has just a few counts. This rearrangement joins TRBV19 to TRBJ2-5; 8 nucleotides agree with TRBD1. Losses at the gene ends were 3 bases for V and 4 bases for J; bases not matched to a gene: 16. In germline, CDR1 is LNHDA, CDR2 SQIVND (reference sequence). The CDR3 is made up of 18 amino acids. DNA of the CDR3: TGTGCCAGTAGTATCAAGTCCCGGACAGGGATTTCAGGAGAGACCCAGTACTTC. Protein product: CASSIKSRTGISGETQYF.

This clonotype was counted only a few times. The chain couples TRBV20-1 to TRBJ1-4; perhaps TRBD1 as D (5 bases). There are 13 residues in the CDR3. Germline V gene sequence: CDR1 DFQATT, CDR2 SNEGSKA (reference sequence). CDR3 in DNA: TGCAGCGGGAAGAGGGGAGAGGATGAAAAACTGTTTTTT. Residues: CSGKRGEDEKLFF.

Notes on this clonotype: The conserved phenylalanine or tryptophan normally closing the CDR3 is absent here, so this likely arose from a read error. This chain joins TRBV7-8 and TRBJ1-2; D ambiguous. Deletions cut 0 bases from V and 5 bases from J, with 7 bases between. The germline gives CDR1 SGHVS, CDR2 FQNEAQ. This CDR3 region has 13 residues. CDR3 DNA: TGTGCCAGCAGCTTAGCCAGCCAGTATGGCTACACCCTC. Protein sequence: CASSLASQYGYTL.

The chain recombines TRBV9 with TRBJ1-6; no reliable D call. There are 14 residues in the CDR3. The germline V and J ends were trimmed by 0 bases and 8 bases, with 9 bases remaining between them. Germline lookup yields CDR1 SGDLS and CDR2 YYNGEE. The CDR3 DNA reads TGTGCCAGCAGCGTAGCTGGCAGTGATTCACCCCTCCACTTT. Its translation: CASSVAGSDSPLHF.

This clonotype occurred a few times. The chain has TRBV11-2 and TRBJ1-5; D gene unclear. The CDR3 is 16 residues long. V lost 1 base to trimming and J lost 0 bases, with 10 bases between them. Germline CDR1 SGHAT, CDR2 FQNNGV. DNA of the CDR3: TGTGCCAGCAGCTTAGTTGGCCGGTATAGCAATCAGCCCCAGCATTTT. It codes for CASSLVGRYSNQPQHF.

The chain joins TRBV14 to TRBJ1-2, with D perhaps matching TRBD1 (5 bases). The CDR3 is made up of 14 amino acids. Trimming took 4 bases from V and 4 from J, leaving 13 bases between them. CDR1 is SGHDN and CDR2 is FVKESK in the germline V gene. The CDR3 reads CASSPQQGTYGYTF. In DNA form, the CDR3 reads TGTGCCAGCAGCCCCCAGCAGGGAACCTATGGCTACACCTTC.

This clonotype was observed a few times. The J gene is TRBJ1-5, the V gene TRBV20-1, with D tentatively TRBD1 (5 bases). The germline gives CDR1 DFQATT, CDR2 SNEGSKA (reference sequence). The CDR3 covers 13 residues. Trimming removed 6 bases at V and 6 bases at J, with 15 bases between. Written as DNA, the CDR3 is TGCAGTGCCTACGGGGGTGGGGGTCAGCCCCAGCATTTT. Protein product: CSAYGGGGQPQHF.

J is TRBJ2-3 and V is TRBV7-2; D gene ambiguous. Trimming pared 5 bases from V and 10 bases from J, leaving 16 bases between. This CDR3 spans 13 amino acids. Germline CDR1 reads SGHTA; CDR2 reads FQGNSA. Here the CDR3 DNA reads TGTGCCAGCAGCCCAACGGAGTTTTCTGCGCAGTATTTT. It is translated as CASSPTEFSAQYF.

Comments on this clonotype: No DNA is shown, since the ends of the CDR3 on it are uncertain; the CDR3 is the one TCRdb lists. The CDR3 sequence is CASSSRRVGTGSPRSRYNSPLHF. This chain connects TRBV21-1 to TRBJ1-6; TRBD1, the D gene given by the table, was not confirmed from the DNA. TRBV21-1 is listed as a pseudogene. The CDR3 is 23 residues long, counting both termini.

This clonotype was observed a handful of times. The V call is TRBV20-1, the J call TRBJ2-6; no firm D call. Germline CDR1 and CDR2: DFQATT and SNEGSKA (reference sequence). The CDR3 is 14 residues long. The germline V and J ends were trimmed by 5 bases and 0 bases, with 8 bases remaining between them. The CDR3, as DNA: TGCAGTGCTCCTCGTTACTCTGGGGCCAACGTCCTGACTTTC. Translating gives CSAPRYSGANVLTF.

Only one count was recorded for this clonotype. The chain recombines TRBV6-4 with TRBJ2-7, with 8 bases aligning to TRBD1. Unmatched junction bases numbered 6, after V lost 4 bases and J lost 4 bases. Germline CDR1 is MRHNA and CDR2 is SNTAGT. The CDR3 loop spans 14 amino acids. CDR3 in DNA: TGTGCCAGCAGTGTCGCGACAGGGGAATACGAGCAGTACTTC. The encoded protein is CASSVATGEYEQYF.

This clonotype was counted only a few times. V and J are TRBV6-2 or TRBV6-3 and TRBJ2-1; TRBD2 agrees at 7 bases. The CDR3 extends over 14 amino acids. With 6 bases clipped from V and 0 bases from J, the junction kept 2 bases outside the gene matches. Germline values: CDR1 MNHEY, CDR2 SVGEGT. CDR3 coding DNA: TGTGCCAGCAGGCCGGGGGGCTCCTACAATGAGCAGTTCTTC. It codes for CASRPGGSYNEQFF.

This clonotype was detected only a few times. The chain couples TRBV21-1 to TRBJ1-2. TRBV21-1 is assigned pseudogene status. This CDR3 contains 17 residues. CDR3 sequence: CASSKALSPRGGYGYTF. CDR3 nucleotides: TGTGCCAGCAGCAAAGCGCTTTCTCCCAGGGGAGGGTATGGCTACACCTTC.

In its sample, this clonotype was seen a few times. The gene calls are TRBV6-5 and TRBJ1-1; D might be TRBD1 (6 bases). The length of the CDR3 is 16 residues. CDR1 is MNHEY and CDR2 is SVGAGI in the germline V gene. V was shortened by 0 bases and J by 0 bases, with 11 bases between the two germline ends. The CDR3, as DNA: TGTGCCAGCAGTTACTCGCGGACAGCACTGAACACTGAAGCTTTCTTT. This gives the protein CASSYSRTALNTEAFF.